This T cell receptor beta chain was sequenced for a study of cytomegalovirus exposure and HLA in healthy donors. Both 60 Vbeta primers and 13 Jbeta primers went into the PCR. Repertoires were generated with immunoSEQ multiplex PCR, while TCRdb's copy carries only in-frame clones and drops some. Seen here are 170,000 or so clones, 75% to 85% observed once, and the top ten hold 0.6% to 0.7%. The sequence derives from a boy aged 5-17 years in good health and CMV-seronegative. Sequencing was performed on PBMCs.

The CDR3 nucleotides read TGTGCCATCAGTGCCCTAGCGGGAACAGATACGCAGTATTTT. This encodes CAISALAGTDTQYF. The chain combines TRBV10-3 with TRBJ2-3; TRBD2 aligns across 9 bases. The CDR3 runs 14 residues. Losses at the gene ends were 4 bases for V and 3 bases for J; bases not matched to a gene: 2. Looked up from germline, CDR1 is ENHRY and CDR2 is SYGVKD.